This T cell receptor (beta chain) stems from a study of cytomegalovirus exposure and HLA in healthy donors. CDR1 is SGHVS, CDR2 FNYEAQ, per germline. This CDR3 is 15 amino acids long. Trimming took 5 bases from V and 4 from J; bases not matched to a gene: 8. The study ran its PCR with 60 Vbeta and 13 Jbeta primers. Libraries were prepared by immunoSEQ multiplex PCR; TCRdb keeps only in-frame clonotypes and omits some of them. The table shows approximately 210,000 clones, with over 75% occurring only once. The sequence was collected from a woman in her fifties or sixties in good health and CMV-seropositive. The chain recombines TRBV7-6 with TRBJ1-2, with TRBD1 matching 9 bases. Sequenced sample: PBMCs. The CDR3 sequence: CASSQQQGAGYGYTF. The DNA for the CDR3 is TGTGCCAGCAGCCAACAACAGGGGGCCGGCTATGGCTACACCTTC. The full variable domain, with the rest looked up from reference TRBV7-6 and TRBJ1-2, is GAGVSQSPRYKVTKRGQDVALRCDPISGHVSLYWYRQALGQGPEFLTYFNYEAQQDKSGLPNDRFSAERPEGSISTLTIQRTEQRDSAMYRCASSQQQGAGYGYTFGSGTRLTVV.